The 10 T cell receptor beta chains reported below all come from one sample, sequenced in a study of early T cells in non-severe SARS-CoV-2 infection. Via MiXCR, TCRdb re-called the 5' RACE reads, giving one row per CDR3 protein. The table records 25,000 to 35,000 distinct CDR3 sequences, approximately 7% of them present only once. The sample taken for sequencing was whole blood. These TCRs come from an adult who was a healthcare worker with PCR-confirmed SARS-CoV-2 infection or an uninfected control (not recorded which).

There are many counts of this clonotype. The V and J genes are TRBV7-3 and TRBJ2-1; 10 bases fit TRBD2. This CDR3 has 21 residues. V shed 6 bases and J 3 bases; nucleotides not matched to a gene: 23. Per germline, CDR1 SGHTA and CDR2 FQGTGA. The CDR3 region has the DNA TGTGCCAGCAGACCCTACGGGGGACTAGCGAGAAGCGGGGGGAACTACAATGAGCAGTTCTTC. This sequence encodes CASRPYGGLARSGGNYNEQFF.

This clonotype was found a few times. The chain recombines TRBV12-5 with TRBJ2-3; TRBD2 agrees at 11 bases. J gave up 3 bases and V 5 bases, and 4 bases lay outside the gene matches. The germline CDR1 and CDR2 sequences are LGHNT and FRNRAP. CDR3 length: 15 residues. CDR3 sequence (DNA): TGTGCTAGTGGTCTGGGACTAGCGGCGACAGATACGCAGTATTTT. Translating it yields CASGLGLAATDTQYF. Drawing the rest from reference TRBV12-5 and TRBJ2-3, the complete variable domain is DARVTQTPRHKVTEMGQEVTMRCQPILGHNTVFWYRQTMMQGLELLAYFRNRAPLDDSGMPKDRFSAEMPDATLATLKIQPSEPRDSAVYFCASGLGLAATDTQYFGPGTRLTVL.

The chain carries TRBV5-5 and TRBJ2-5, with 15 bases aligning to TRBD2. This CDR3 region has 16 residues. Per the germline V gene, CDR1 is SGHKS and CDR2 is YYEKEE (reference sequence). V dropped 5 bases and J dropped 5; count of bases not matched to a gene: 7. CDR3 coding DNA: TGTGCCAGCAGGCTTGGACTAGCGGGAGGGCCGGAGACCCAGTACTTC. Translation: CASRLGLAGGPETQYF. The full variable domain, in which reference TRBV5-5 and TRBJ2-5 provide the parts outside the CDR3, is DAGVTQSPTHLIKTRGQQVTLRCSPISGHKSVSWYQQVLGQGPQFIFQYYEKEERGRGNFPDRFSARQFPNYSSELNVNALLLGDSALYLCASRLGLAGGPETQYFGPGTRLLVL.

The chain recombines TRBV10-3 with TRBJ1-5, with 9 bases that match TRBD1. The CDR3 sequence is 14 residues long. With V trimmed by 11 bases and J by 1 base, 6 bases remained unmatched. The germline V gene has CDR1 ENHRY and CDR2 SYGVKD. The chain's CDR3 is CAVQGAGSNQPQHF. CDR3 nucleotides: TGTGCCGTACAGGGGGCGGGGAGCAATCAGCCCCAGCATTTT.

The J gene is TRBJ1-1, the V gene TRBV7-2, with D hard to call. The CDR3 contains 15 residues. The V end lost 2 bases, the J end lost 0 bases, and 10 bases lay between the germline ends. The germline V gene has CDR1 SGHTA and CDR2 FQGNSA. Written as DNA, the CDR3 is TGTGCCAGCAGCTTAACGGCCATCATGAACACTGAAGCTTTCTTT. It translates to CASSLTAIMNTEAFF. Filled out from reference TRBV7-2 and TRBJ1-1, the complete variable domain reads GAGVSQSPSNKVTEKGKDVELRCDPISGHTALYWYRQSLGQGLEFLIYFQGNSAPDKSGLPSDRFSAERTGGSVSTLTIQRTQQEDSAVYLCASSLTAIMNTEAFFGQGTRLTVV.

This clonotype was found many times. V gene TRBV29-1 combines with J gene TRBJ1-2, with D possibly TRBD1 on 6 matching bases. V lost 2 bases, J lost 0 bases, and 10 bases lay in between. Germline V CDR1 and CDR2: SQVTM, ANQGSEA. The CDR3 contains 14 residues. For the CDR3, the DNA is TGCAGCGTTGAAAGGGGGGCGGCTAACTATGGCTACACCTTC. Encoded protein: CSVERGAANYGYTF.

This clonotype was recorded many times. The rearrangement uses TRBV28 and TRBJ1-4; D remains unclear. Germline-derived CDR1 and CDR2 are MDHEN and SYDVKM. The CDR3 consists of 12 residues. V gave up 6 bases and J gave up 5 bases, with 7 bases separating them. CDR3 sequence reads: CASSVRNEKLFF. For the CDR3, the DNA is TGTGCCAGCAGCGTCAGAAATGAAAAACTGTTTTTT.

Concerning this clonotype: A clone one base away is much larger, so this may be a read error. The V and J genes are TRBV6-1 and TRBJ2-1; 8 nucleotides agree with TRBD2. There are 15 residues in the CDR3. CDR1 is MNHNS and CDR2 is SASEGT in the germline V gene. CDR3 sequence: CANSDGPGGYNEQFF. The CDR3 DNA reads TGTGCCAACAGTGACGGACCGGGGGGGTACAATGAGCAGTTCTTC.

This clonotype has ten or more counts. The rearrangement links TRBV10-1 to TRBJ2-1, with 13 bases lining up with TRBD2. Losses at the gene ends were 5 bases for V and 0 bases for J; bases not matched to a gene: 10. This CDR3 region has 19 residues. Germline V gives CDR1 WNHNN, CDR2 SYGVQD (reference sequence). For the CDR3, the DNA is TGCGCCAGCAGTCCCGGGACTAGCGGGACTTCTAGCTCCTACAATGAGCAGTTCTTC. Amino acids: CASSPGTSGTSSSYNEQFF.

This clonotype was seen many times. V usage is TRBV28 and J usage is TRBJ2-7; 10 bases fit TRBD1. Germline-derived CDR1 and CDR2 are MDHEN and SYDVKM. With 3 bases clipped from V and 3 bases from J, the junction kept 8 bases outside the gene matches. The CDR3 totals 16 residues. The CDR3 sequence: CASSFLQGQGYYEQYF. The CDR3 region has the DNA TGTGCCAGCAGTTTTCTTCAGGGACAGGGGTACTACGAGCAGTACTTC.